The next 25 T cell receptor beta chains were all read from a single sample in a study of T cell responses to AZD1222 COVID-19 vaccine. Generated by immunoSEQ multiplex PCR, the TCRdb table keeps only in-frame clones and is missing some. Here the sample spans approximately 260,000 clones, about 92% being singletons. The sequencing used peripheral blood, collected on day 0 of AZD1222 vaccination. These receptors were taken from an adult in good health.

The CDR3: CSVEGARSGLRTEAFF. The CDR3 coding sequence is TGCAGCGTTGAGGGTGCTCGCTCGGGGCTACGCACTGAAGCTTTCTTT. The rearrangement links TRBV29-1 to TRBJ1-1, with a weak D call TRBD1 (5 bases). The CDR3 runs 16 residues. CDR1 SQVTM and CDR2 ANQGSEA come from the germline V gene. Trimming took off 3 bases at V and 4 bases at J, with 21 bases between the two ends.

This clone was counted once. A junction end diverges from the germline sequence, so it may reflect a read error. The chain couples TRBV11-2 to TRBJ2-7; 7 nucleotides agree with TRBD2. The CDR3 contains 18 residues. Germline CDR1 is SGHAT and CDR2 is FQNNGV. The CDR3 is CASSLELPVVAGSHEQYF. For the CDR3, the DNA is TGTGCCAGCAGCTTAGAACTCCCAGTAGTAGCGGGCTCCCACGAGCAGTACTTC.

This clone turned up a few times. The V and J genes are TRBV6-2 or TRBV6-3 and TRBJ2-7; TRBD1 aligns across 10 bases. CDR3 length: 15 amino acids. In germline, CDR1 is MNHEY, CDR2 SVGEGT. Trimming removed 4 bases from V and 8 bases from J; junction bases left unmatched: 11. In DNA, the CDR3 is TGTGCCAGCAGTTCAATTCCGGGACAGGGGATGAAGCAGTACTTC. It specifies CASSSIPGQGMKQYF.

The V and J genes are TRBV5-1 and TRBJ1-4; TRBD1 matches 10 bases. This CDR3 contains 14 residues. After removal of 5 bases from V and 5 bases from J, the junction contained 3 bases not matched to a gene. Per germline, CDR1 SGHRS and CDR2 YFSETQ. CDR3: CASSPGQGNEKLFF. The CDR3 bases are TGCGCCAGCAGTCCGGGACAGGGGAATGAAAAACTGTTTTTT.

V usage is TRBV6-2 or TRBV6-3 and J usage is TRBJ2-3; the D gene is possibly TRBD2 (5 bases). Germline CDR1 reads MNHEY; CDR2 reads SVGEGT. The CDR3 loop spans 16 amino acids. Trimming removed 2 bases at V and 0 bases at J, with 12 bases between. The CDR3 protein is CASSYGTRSSTDTQYF. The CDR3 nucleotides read TGTGCCAGCAGTTACGGTACTAGGAGTAGCACAGATACGCAGTATTTT.

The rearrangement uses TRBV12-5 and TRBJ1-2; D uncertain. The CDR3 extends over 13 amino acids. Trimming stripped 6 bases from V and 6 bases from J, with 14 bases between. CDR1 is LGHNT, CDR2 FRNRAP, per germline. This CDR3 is CASGSFGVDGYTF. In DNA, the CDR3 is TGTGCTAGTGGCTCCTTCGGGGTGGATGGCTACACCTTC.

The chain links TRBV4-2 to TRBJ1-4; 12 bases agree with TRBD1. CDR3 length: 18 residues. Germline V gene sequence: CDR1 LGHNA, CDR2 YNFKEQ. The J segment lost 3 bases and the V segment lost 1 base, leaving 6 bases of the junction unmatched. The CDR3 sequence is CASSQVGQGAFSNEKLFF. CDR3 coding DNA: TGTGCCAGCAGCCAAGTGGGACAGGGGGCCTTCTCTAATGAAAAACTGTTTTTT.

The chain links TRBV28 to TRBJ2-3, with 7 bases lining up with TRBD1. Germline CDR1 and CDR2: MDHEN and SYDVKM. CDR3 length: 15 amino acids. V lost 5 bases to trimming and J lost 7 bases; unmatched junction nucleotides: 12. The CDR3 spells CASSPQDRLRNTQYF. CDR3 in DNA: TGTGCCAGCAGTCCCCAGGACAGGCTCAGGAATACGCAGTATTTT.

The DNA for the CDR3 is TGCAGTAGCGGGAGAGGTGGTGAGCAGTTCTTC. Protein sequence: CSSGRGGEQFF. This chain connects TRBV20-1 to TRBJ2-1; TRBD2 matches at 8 bases. Trimming cost V 8 bases and J 9 bases; bases outside gene matches: 6. The CDR3 is 11 residues long. CDR1 is DFQATT and CDR2 is SNEGSKA in the germline V gene (reference sequence).

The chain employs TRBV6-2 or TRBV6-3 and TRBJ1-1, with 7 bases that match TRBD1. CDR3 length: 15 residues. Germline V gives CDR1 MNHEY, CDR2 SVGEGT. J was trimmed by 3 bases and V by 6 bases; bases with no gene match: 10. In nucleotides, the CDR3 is TGTGCCAGCAGACCTACAGGGGCCCGGGACACTGAAGCTTTCTTT. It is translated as CASRPTGARDTEAFF.

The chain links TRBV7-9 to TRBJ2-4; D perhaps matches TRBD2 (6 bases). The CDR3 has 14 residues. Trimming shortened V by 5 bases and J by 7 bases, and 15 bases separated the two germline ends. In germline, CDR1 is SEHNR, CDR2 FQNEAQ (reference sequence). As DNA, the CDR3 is TGTGCCAGCAGCACCCCCGGGACTTGGAACATTCAGTACTTC. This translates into CASSTPGTWNIQYF.

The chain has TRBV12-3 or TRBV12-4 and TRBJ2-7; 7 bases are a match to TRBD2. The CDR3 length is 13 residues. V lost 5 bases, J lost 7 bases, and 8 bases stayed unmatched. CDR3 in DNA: TGTGCCAGCAGTGGGACTACTCTCGGGGAGCAGTACTTC. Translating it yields CASSGTTLGEQYF.

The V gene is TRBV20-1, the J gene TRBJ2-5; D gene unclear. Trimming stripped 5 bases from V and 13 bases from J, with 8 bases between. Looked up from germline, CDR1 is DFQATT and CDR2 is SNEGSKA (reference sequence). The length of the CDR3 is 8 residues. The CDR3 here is CSASGVYF. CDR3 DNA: TGCAGTGCTTCAGGCGTGTACTTC.

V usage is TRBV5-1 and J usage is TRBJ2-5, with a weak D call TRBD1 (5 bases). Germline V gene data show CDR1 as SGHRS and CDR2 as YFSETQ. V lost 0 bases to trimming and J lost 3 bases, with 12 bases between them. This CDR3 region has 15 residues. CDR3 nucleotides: TGCGCCAGCAGCTTGGCAAACCGACAGAAAGAGACCCAGTACTTC. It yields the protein CASSLANRQKETQYF.

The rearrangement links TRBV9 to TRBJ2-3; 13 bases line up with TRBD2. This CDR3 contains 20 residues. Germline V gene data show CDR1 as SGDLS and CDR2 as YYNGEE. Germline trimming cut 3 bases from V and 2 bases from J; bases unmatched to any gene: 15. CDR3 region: CASSGVRTSGGIGSTDTQYF. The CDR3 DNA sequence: TGTGCCAGCAGCGGAGTGAGGACTAGCGGGGGAATTGGTTCCACAGATACGCAGTATTTT.

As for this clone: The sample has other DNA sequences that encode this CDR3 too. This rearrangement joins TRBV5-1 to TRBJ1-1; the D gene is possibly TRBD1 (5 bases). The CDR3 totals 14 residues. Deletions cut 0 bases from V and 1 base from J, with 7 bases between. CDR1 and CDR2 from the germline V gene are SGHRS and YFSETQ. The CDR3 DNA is TGCGCCAGCAGCTTGGACAGGCCGAACACTGAAGCTTTCTTT. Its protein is CASSLDRPNTEAFF.

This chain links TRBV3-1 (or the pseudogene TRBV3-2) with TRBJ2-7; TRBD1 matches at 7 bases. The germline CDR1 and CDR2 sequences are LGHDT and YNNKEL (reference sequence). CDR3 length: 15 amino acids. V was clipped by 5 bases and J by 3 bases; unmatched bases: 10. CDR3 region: CASSARDRSNYEQYF. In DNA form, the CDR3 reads TGTGCCAGCAGCGCCAGGGACAGATCCAACTACGAGCAGTACTTC.

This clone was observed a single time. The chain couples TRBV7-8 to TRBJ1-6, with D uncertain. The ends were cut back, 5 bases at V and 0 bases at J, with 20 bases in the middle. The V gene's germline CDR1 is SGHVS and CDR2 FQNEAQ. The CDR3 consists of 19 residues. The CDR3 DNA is TGTGCCAGCAGCCCACTGCCCGTTTCCATATTCTCCTATAATTCACCCCTCCACTTT. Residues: CASSPLPVSIFSYNSPLHF.

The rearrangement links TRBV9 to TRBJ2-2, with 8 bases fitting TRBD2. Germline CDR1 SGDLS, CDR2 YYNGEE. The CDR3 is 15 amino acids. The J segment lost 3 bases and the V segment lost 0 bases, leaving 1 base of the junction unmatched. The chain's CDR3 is CASSVAGGYTGELFF. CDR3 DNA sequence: TGTGCCAGCAGCGTAGCGGGAGGGTACACCGGGGAGCTGTTTTTT.

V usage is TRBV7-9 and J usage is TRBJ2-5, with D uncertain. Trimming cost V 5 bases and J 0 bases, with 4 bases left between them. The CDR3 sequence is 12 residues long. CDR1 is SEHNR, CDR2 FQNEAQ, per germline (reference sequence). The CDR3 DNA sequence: TGTGCCAGCAGCAAGTACCAAGAGACCCAGTACTTC. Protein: CASSKYQETQYF.

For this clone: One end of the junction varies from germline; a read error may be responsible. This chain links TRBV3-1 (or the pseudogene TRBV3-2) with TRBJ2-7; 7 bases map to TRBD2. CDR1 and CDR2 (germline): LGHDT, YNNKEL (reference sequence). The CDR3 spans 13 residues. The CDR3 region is CASTQGRAGLGHF. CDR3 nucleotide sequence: TGTGCCAGCACCCAAGGGAGGGCAGGTCTGGGGCACTTC.

The CDR3 spells CATSDPRQGSNEQYF. Written as DNA, the CDR3 is TGTGCCACCAGTGATCCTAGACAGGGTAGTAACGAGCAGTACTTC. The V call is TRBV24-1, the J call TRBJ2-7, with TRBD1 matching 7 bases. There are 15 residues in the CDR3. V lost 3 bases, J lost 5 bases, and 9 bases stayed unmatched. Germline V gene lookup returns CDR1 KGHDR and CDR2 SFDVKD.

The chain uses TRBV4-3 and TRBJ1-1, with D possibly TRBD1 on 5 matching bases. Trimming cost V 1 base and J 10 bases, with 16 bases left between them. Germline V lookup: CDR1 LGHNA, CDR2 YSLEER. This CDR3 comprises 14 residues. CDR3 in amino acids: CASSQVYPQGVAFF. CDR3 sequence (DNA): TGCGCCAGCAGCCAAGTGTACCCCCAAGGGGTAGCTTTCTTT.

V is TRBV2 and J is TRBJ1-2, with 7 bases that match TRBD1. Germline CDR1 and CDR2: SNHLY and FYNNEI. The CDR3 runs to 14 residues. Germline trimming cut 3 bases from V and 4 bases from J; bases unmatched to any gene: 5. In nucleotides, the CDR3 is TGTGCCAGCAGTGAGGAAGGGGGCCGCTATGGCTACACCTTC. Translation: CASSEEGGRYGYTF.

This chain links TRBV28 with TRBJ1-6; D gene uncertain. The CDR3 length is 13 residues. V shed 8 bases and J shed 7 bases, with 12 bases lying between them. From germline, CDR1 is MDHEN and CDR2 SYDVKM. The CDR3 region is CASRVLGNSPLHF. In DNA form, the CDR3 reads TGTGCCAGCCGCGTCTTGGGCAATTCACCCCTCCACTTT.